Shown below are 18 T cell receptor beta chains from a single sample sequenced in a study of T cells in women clearing cervical HPV infection. The repertoire was sequenced with immunoSEQ multiplex PCR; TCRdb's copy has only in-frame clones and lacks some. The sample includes 15,000 to 20,000 clones. The sequenced material came from blood buffy coat. These receptors originate from a woman between 18 and 70 years old with a cervical HPV16 infection that either progressed to CIN3+ or cleared (not recorded which).

A note on this clone: The read gets to within 3 residues of the CDR3 end, and the germline J gene fills in the rest. The chain links TRBV2 to TRBJ1-4; maybe TRBD1 (6 bases). CDR3 length: 15 residues. Germline CDR1 SNHLY, CDR2 FYNNEI. Between the trimmed V and J ends, which lost 7 bases and 3 bases, there was a span of 15 bases. Incomplete CDR3 DNA: TGTGCCAGCAAAGAGGGGGGGTTGGCTAATGAAAAA. Encoded protein: CASKEGGLANEK. The whole CDR3 region reads CASKEGGLANEKLFF.

Concerning this clone: The read gets to within 3 residues of the CDR3 end, and the germline J gene fills in the rest. This chain uses TRBV7-8 with TRBJ1-5; D might be TRBD1 (5 bases). V lost 3 bases to trimming and J lost 2 bases, with 8 bases between them. From germline, CDR1 is SGHVS and CDR2 FQNEAQ. This CDR3 is 14 amino acids long. The covered CDR3 bases are TGTGCCAGCAGCTTGAGGGGTGGCAATCAGCCC. Protein sequence: CASSLRGGNQP. The full CDR3 is CASSLRGGNQPQHF.

About this clone: The read comes to an end 3 residues before the CDR3 does, leaving the germline J gene to fill in the end. J is TRBJ2-3 and V is TRBV6-2 or TRBV6-3, with TRBD2 identical over 11 bases. Germline loops: CDR1 MNHEY, CDR2 SVGEGT. The CDR3 runs 17 residues. The sequenced part of the CDR3 DNA is TGTGCCAGCAGTCCACTACCCGGACTAGCGGGTACGGAGACG. Protein: CASSPLPGLAGTET. The whole CDR3 protein reads CASSPLPGLAGTETQYF.

As for this clone: The germline gene is not matched at one end of the junction; a read error may be the cause. The read is 3 residues too short to cover the CDR3 end, so that end is filled in from the germline J gene. The sample carries other DNA sequences with the same CDR3. The chain links TRBV30 to TRBJ1-3; perhaps TRBD1 as D (5 bases). From germline, CDR1 is GTSNPN and CDR2 SVGIG (reference sequence). This CDR3 has 17 residues. The CDR3 sequence: CAWNGAVGPSSGNTIYF. Incomplete CDR3 DNA: TGTGCCTGGAATGGCGCCGTGGGGCCGAGCTCTGGAAACACG.

Of note for this clone: The read ends 3 residues shy of where the CDR3 ends; the end is completed using the germline J gene. The gene calls are TRBV7-9 and TRBJ2-3; tentatively, D is TRBD1 or TRBD2 (5 bases each). V lost 4 bases, J lost 1 base, and 9 bases lay in between. Germline CDR1 reads SEHNR; CDR2 reads FQNEAQ (reference sequence). This CDR3 has 14 residues. Partial CDR3 DNA: TGTGCCAGCAGCTATAGAGGGGGCACAGATACG. It codes for CASSYRGGTDT. Given in full, the CDR3 is CASSYRGGTDTQYF.

To note about this clone: The read terminates 3 residues before the CDR3 end, so the remaining end is supplied by the germline J gene. V gene TRBV7-7 combines with J gene TRBJ2-2; D may be TRBD2 (6 bases). In germline, CDR1 is SSHAT, CDR2 FNYEAQ (reference sequence). Deletions cut 5 bases from V and 2 bases from J, with 21 bases between. The CDR3 loop spans 18 amino acids. CDR3 in amino acids: CASSPRPPRDSNTGELFF. The sequenced CDR3 bases are TGTGCCAGCAGCCCTAGGCCCCCACGGGACTCAAACACCGGGGAG. The variable domain in full, completed from reference TRBV7-7 and TRBJ2-2, reads GAGVSQSPRYKVTKRGQDVTLRCDPISSHATLYWYQQALGQGPEFLTYFNYEAQPDKSGLPSDRFSAERPEGSISTLTIQRTEQRDSAMYRCASSPRPPRDSNTGELFFGEGSRLTVL.

Note on this clone: From the germline J gene comes the end of the CDR3, since the read stops 3 residues before it. The genes are TRBV19 and TRBJ1-2; TRBD1 might be the D (6 bases). The V and J ends lost 3 bases and 6 bases respectively, with 17 bases between them. The CDR3 consists of 15 residues. The germline gives CDR1 LNHDA, CDR2 SQIVND (reference sequence). The chain's CDR3 is CASSIRIRQGNGYTF. The covered CDR3 bases are TGTGCCAGTAGTATTAGAATTCGGCAGGGGAATGGC.

A word on this clone: The read halts 3 residues ahead of the CDR3 end, with the missing end drawn from the germline J gene. The chain combines TRBV2 with TRBJ2-1, with D tentatively TRBD1 (5 bases). Germline CDR1 is SNHLY and CDR2 is FYNNEI. The V gene lost 4 bases and the J gene lost 6 bases, with 13 bases spanning the gap. The CDR3 spans 14 residues. The DNA read from the CDR3 is TGTGCCAGCAGTGTGTTGGGGCCCGGCAATGAG. Amino acid sequence: CASSVLGPGNE. The full CDR3 sequence reads CASSVLGPGNEQFF.

The CDR3 is CASSLGQGDTQYF. CDR3 DNA, as far as it was read: TGTGCCAGCAGCCTGGGGCAGGGCGATACG. This chain links TRBV5-6 with TRBJ2-3; D might be TRBD1 (5 bases). Coverage ceases 3 residues before the CDR3 finishes, and the germline J gene fills in the end. Germline lookup yields CDR1 SGHDT and CDR2 YYEEEE. Trimming removed 4 bases from V and 6 bases from J, with 12 bases in between. This CDR3 spans 13 amino acids.

The CDR3 bases that were read are TGCAGTGCTAGGCGGGGGGACTTCTCTCGCAATCAGCCC. Protein: CSARRGDFSRNQP. The full CDR3 protein reads CSARRGDFSRNQPQHF. V usage is TRBV20-1 and J usage is TRBJ1-5; possible D gene TRBD1, 5 bases. The read falls 3 residues short of the CDR3 end, and the missing part is taken from the germline J gene. Germline V gene sequence: CDR1 DFQATT, CDR2 SNEGSKA (reference sequence). The length of the CDR3 is 16 residues. Trimming cost V 3 bases and J 2 bases, with 17 bases left between them.

Worth noting for this clone: The CDR3 end is not reached by the read, which stops 3 residues before it; the germline J gene fills it in. The chain uses TRBV25-1 and TRBJ1-2; D might be TRBD1 (5 bases). The CDR3 extends over 12 amino acids. From germline, CDR1 is MGHDK and CDR2 SYGVNS. The CDR3 DNA, read in part, is TGTGCCAGCAGTGGAGGGGCCGGGGGC. Translation: CASSGGAGG. The whole CDR3 sequence is CASSGGAGGYTF.

A note on this clone: The DNA ends 3 residues before the CDR3 does, and the rest of the CDR3 is filled in from the germline J gene. This chain connects TRBV5-6 to TRBJ2-5; TRBD2 might be the D (6 bases). The V gene lost 2 bases and the J gene lost 7 bases, with 15 bases spanning the gap. This CDR3 is built from 14 residues. Looked up from germline, CDR1 is SGHDT and CDR2 is YYEEEE. The part of the CDR3 DNA that was read is TGTGCCAGCAGCTTACGGAGCGGGTTTACGACC. Translated: CASSLRSGFTT. The whole CDR3 protein reads CASSLRSGFTTQYF. Drawing the rest from reference TRBV5-6 and TRBJ2-5, the complete variable domain is DAGVTQSPTHLIKTRGQQVTLRCSPKSGHDTVSWYQQALGQGPQFIFQYYEEEERQRGNFPDRFSGHQFPNYSSELNVNALLLGDSALYLCASSLRSGFTTQYFGPGTRLLVL.

As to this clone: From the germline J gene comes the end of the CDR3, since the read stops 3 residues before it. V gene TRBV30 combines with J gene TRBJ2-4; the D gene is possibly TRBD1 (7 bases). The CDR3 is 14 residues long. The germline V gene encodes CDR1 GTSNPN and CDR2 SVGIG (reference sequence). The sequenced part of the CDR3 DNA is TGTGCCTGGAGTAGCAGTTTGGAGGGACAGCCT. This gives the protein CAWSSSLEGQP. The entire CDR3 protein is CAWSSSLEGQPQYF.

As for this clone: The read terminates 3 residues ahead of where the CDR3 ends, so the germline J gene completes it. The chain combines TRBV7-2 with TRBJ2-3, with D tentatively TRBD1 (5 bases). Trimming pared 1 base from V and 6 bases from J, leaving 8 bases between. Germline CDR1 is SGHTA and CDR2 is FQGNSA. The CDR3 sequence is 13 residues long. CDR3 DNA, as far as it was read: TGTGCCAGCAGCTTAGAGGGGTGGGATACG. Amino acids: CASSLEGWDT. The whole CDR3 sequence is CASSLEGWDTQYF.

For this clone: A read error may produce the germline difference seen at one junction end. The missing CDR3 end, 3 residues past where the read stops, is filled in from the germline J gene. V and J are TRBV4-2 and TRBJ2-5; D possibly matches TRBD1 or TRBD2 (7 bases each). The CDR3 loop spans 16 amino acids. From germline, CDR1 is LGHNA and CDR2 YNFKEQ. The DNA read from the CDR3 is TGCGCCAGGGGGGGGAGAGCGACTGATCCCCAAGAGACC. This codes for CARGGRATDPQET. The CDR3 as a whole reads CARGGRATDPQETQYF.

On this clone itself: The sequence runs out 3 residues before the end of the CDR3; the remainder is reconstructed from the germline J gene. The chain is built from TRBV7-9 and TRBJ1-1; no firm D call. V was shortened by 6 bases and J by 4 bases, with 9 bases between the two germline ends. Per germline, CDR1 SEHNR and CDR2 FQNEAQ (reference sequence). This CDR3 has 12 residues. CDR3 amino acids: CASSFRVTEAFF. The part of the CDR3 DNA that was read is TGTGCCAGCAGTTTTCGGGTCACTGAA. The full variable domain, with the rest looked up from reference TRBV7-9 and TRBJ1-1, is DTGVSQNPRHKITKRGQNVTFRCDPISEHNRLYWYRQTLGQGPEFLTYFQNEAQLEKSRLLSDRFSAERPKGSFSTLEIQRTEQGDSAMYLCASSFRVTEAFFGQGTRLTVV.

As regards this clone: The CDR3 goes on 3 residues after the read ends, and that part is filled in from the germline J gene. V is TRBV11-1 and J is TRBJ1-1; D uncertain. Trimming cost V 3 bases and J 4 bases, with 9 bases left between them. This CDR3 region has 13 residues. The germline V gene has CDR1 SGHAT and CDR2 FQDESV (reference sequence). The CDR3 DNA, read in part, is TGTGCCAGCAGCTTGCGAGAGGGCACTGAA. Its translation is CASSLREGTE. The complete CDR3 sequence is CASSLREGTEAFF.

With respect to this clone: The read comes to an end 3 residues before the CDR3 does, leaving the germline J gene to fill in the end. The chain recombines TRBV18 with TRBJ1-5, with D maybe TRBD1 (6 bases). The CDR3 spans 15 residues. Trimming stripped 3 bases from V and 6 bases from J, with 15 bases between. Germline lookup yields CDR1 KGHSH and CDR2 LQKENI. The sequenced part of the CDR3 DNA is TGTGCCAGCTCACCCAACAGGGAAAGGGGTCAGCCC. Amino acids: CASSPNRERGQP. In full, the CDR3 is CASSPNRERGQPQHF.